The T cell receptor beta chain described here comes from a study of Ad26.COV2.S vaccination and SARS-CoV-2 variants. The CDR3 runs 15 residues. Trimming removed 0 bases from V and 2 bases from J, with 7 bases in between. Germline V gene data show CDR1 as SGHTA and CDR2 as FQGTGA. This sample's treatment: 19 received Ad26.COV2.S at low or high dose, single or two shots; about five received placebo; per-sample allocation not given. The investigators took samples on day 63 after the first vaccine or placebo injection. In Boston, an adult donor aged 18-55 years took part. Clones were read by immunoSEQ multiplex PCR, and TCRdb kept only the in-frame ones, dropping some. The table shows roughly 460,000 clones, with around 89% occurring only once.

V gene TRBV7-3 combines with J gene TRBJ2-2; D ambiguous. The specimen was peripheral blood, collected in a trial of Ad26.COV2.S vaccine versus placebo. The TCR sequence derives from a person between 18 and 59 years old who received the Ad26.COV2.S COVID-19 vaccine or a placebo. The CDR3 reads CASSLTTVNTGELFF. For the CDR3, the DNA is TGTGCCAGCAGCTTAACGACCGTAAACACCGGGGAGCTGTTTTTT.